Listed below are T cell receptor beta chains from one sample, sequenced in a study of identical twins. Each CDR3 protein gets one entry after TCRdb re-called the 5' RACE reads with MiXCR. This sample yields nearly 650,000 distinct CDR3 sequences, of which about 7.1% are seen a single time; approximately 1.5% belongs to the top ten. This same sample was also part of a study on yellow fever vaccine responses in identical twins.

Input material: PBMCs. These receptors originate from a woman younger than 35 in good health. CDR3s include the opening cysteine and the closing phenylalanine or tryptophan. A D gene is named only where the DNA matches it firmly. A clone size is listed for some rows: how often the clone was seen (once, few, many), or a class if it is expanded.

>NA|TRBJ2-1|TRBV7-6|TRBD2
TGTGCCAGCAGCTTCGATAGCGGGAGCAGCTACGATGAGCAGTTCTTC
CASSFDSGSSYDEQFF
>NA|TRBJ2-3|TRBV20-1|TRBD2
TGCAGTGCTAGAGAATCCTTAGCGGGAGTTACAGATACGCAGTATTTT
CSARESLAGVTDTQYF
>NA|TRBJ2-3|TRBV4-2|NA
TGTGCCAGCAGCCAACGGAGCGAGGCTACAGATACGCAGTATTTT
CASSQRSEATDTQYF
>many|TRBJ1-1|TRBV6-5|NA
TGTGCCAGCAGTTCATCGGACGGGAATATCGCTGAAGCTTTCTTT
CASSSSDGNIAEAFF
>few|TRBJ2-2|TRBV28|NA
TGTGCCAGCAGTTTATTTCGGGGGCTTTACACCGGGGAGCTGTTTTTT
CASSLFRGLYTGELFF
>NA|TRBJ2-7|TRBV3-1|NA
TGTGCCAGCAGCCAAGTGGGAAGCGCCCTCTCCTACGAGCAGTACTTC
CASSQVGSALSYEQYF
>few|TRBJ2-3|TRBV12-3/TRBV12-4|NA
TGTGCCATCAGTCTAGCCCCCGCTCACACCCGGAGTGGCACAGATACGCAGTATTTT
CAISLAPAHTRSGTDTQYF
>few|TRBJ2-7|TRBV4-2|TRBD1
TGTGCCAGCAGCAAAGATATAGGGACAGCCTACGAGCAGTACTTC
CASSKDIGTAYEQYF
>many|TRBJ2-3|TRBV5-1|NA
TGCGCCAGCAGCTCCACCAGAGGGGGTAGCACAGATACGCAGTATTTT
CASSSTRGGSTDTQYF
>many|TRBJ1-2|TRBV4-1|NA
TGCGCCCCCATCGGCTTTGGCTACACCTTC
CAPIGFGYTF
>many|TRBJ2-1|TRBV5-1|TRBD1
TGCGCCAGCAGCGGGACAGGGGGCTACAATGAGCAGTTCTTC
CASSGTGGYNEQFF
>NA|TRBJ1-6|TRBV4-2|NA
TGTGCCAGCAGAACAGGGCAAGGGGGCTATAATTCACCCCTCCACTTT
CASRTGQGGYNSPLHF
>NA|TRBJ1-1|TRBV10-2|TRBD1
TGCGCCAGCAGTGAGGACAGGGGTTTTACTGAAGCTTTCTTT
CASSEDRGFTEAFF
>many|TRBJ2-7|TRBV29-1|TRBD1
TGCAGCGTTGAAGATGAAGGGACAGCCCCCTACGAGCAGTACTTC
CSVEDEGTAPYEQYF
>NA|TRBJ2-1|TRBV4-1|TRBD2
TGCGCCAGCAGGCAAGGACTAGCGGGGGGTCGCTCCTACAATGAGCAGTTCTTC
CASRQGLAGGRSYNEQFF
>few|TRBJ1-5|TRBV12-3/TRBV12-4|TRBD1
TGTGCCAGCAGTTTTGGGAGGACAGGAGGGCAGCCCCAGCATTTT
CASSFGRTGGQPQHF
>NA|TRBJ2-1|TRBV4-2|TRBD2
TGTGCCAGCAGCCAAGAAGCGGGGTACGCAATTGATGAGCAGTTCTTC
CASSQEAGYAIDEQFF
>NA|TRBJ2-2|TRBV6-1|NA
TGTGCCAGCAAAGCGAACACGAACACCGGGGAGCTGTTTTTT
CASKANTNTGELFF
>many|TRBJ2-7|TRBV24-1|TRBD2
TGTGCCACCAGTGAGGGGGGGGGGTACGAGCAGTACTTC
CATSEGGGYEQYF
>many|TRBJ2-7|TRBV12-3/TRBV12-4|NA
TGTGCCAGCAGTTTTGGGATATTGAGCTCCTACGAGCAGTACTTC
CASSFGILSSYEQYF
>many|TRBJ2-3|TRBV27|NA
TGTGCCAGCAGCCTGAATGGAGGTACGCAGTATTTT
CASSLNGGTQYF
>NA|TRBJ2-1|TRBV11-3|NA
TGTGCCAGCAGCTTAGCGGGGACTGACAATGAGCAGTTCTTC
CASSLAGTDNEQFF
>few|TRBJ1-1|TRBV7-6|TRBD1
TGTGCCAGCAGCAGGGACAGGGGGCTCCTCAACGGGGCTTTCTTT
CASSRDRGLLNGAFF
>few|TRBJ1-2|TRBV20-1|TRBD1
TGCAGTGCTAGAGAAGCAGGGGGCTATGGCTACACCTTC
CSAREAGGYGYTF
>few|TRBJ1-2|TRBV10-3|TRBD1
TGTGCCATCACAGGGGGGTATGGCTACACCTTC
CAITGGYGYTF
>many|TRBJ2-3|TRBV20-1|NA
TGCAGTGCTAGCGGGAGACCCAACCCAGATACGCAGTATTTT
CSASGRPNPDTQYF